This T cell receptor (beta chain) was documented in a study of control samples from healthy donors and cancer patients. TCRdb keeps only in-frame clones here, not all; method: immunoSEQ multiplex PCR. The repertoire consists of roughly 150,000 clones, with 80% to 95% occurring once and the leading ten covering 5% to 7%. Trimming took 2 bases from V and 8 from J, leaving 5 bases between them. CDR1 is SGHRS and CDR2 is YFSETQ in the germline V gene. The CDR3 has 11 amino acids. This receptor was obtained from a young man in good health. The chain combines TRBV5-1 with TRBJ2-1; D unresolved. The specimen was blood. CDR3 sequence reads: CASSLNYEQFF. CDR3 DNA sequence: TGCGCCAGCAGCTTAAACTATGAGCAGTTCTTC. The full variable domain, its missing parts supplied by reference TRBV5-1 and TRBJ2-1, is KAGVTQTPRYLIKTRGQQVTLSCSPISGHRSVSWYQQTPGQGLQFLFEYFSETQRNKGNFPGRFSGRQFSNSRSEMNVSTLELGDSALYLCASSLNYEQFFGPGTRLTVL.